These 17 T cell receptor beta chains originate from one sample sequenced in a study of T-cell memory formation after mild COVID-19. A single record per CDR3 protein comes from TCRdb applying MiXCR to the 5' RACE reads. In the table there are more than 200,000 distinct CDR3 sequences, roughly 15% of which are singletons. The sample was PBMCs or a T cell subset sorted from them (not recorded which). These receptors were taken from a man between 18 and 35 years old who had mild COVID-19 (a few samples of this study predate the infection). Cell type and time point are not known.

The sample holds many counts of this clonotype. This chain joins TRBV2 and TRBJ1-5; 9 bases are shared with TRBD1. From germline, CDR1 is SNHLY and CDR2 FYNNEI. The V and J ends lost 4 bases and 2 bases, in that order; junction bases with no gene match: 3. This CDR3 spans 15 amino acids. CDR3 residues: CASSATGGRNQPQHF. The CDR3 DNA sequence: TGTGCCAGCAGTGCGACAGGGGGTCGCAATCAGCCCCAGCATTTT. Combining the CDR3 with reference TRBV2 and TRBJ1-5 gives the whole variable domain EPEVTQTPSHQVTQMGQEVILRCVPISNHLYFYWYRQILGQKVEFLVSFYNNEISEKSEIFDDQFSVERPDGSNFTLKIRSTKLEDSAMYFCASSATGGRNQPQHFGDGTRLSIL.

The chain uses TRBV5-5 and TRBJ1-4; the D is unclear. V was clipped by 0 bases and J by 2 bases, with 8 bases between them. The V gene's germline CDR1 is SGHKS and CDR2 YYEKEE (reference sequence). This CDR3 region has 15 residues. The CDR3 region is CASSLDVFTNEKLFF. Here the CDR3 DNA reads TGTGCCAGCAGCTTGGACGTTTTCACTAATGAAAAACTGTTTTTT.

This clonotype was seen just once. The CDR3 nucleotides read TGTGCCAGCAGGAGGGGTATCTCTGGGGCCAACGTCCTGACTTTC. Residues: CASRRGISGANVLTF. The chain couples TRBV2 to TRBJ2-6; perhaps D is TRBD1 or TRBD2 (5 bases each). Germline V lookup: CDR1 SNHLY, CDR2 FYNNEI. The CDR3 consists of 15 residues. V lost 6 bases and J 0 bases, leaving 9 bases between the germline ends.

This chain uses TRBV7-2 with TRBJ2-1; D may be TRBD2 (6 bases). The CDR3 is 16 residues long. Germline assignment: CDR1 SGHTA and CDR2 FQGNSA. V lost 5 bases, J lost 0 bases, and 14 bases lay in between. DNA of the CDR3: TGTGCCAGCAGCCCCAGGGCGGGGAGCTCCTACAATGAGCAGTTCTTC. It encodes CASSPRAGSSYNEQFF.

This clonotype appeared a few times. The chain has TRBV20-1 and TRBJ1-4; 8 bases line up with TRBD1. Unmatched junction bases numbered 10, after V lost 4 bases and J lost 6 bases. The CDR3 runs to 15 residues. The germline gives CDR1 DFQATT, CDR2 SNEGSKA (reference sequence). CDR3 in amino acids: CSATTDRGWDEKLFF. CDR3 sequence (DNA): TGCAGTGCTACAACAGACAGGGGTTGGGATGAAAAACTGTTTTTT.

This rearrangement joins TRBV5-5 to TRBJ2-1, with 11 bases fitting TRBD2. There are 19 residues in the CDR3. The germline V gene has CDR1 SGHKS and CDR2 YYEKEE (reference sequence). The trim removed 2 bases at V and 0 bases at J, leaving 10 bases unmatched. CDR3 sequence: CASSFRLAGLSSSYNEQFF. In DNA form, the CDR3 reads TGTGCCAGCAGCTTCCGACTAGCGGGGCTATCTAGCTCCTACAATGAGCAGTTCTTC.

This rearrangement joins TRBV3-1 to TRBJ2-1; no reliable D call. The CDR3 spans 14 residues. V was trimmed by 4 bases and J by 8 bases, leaving 15 bases between them. The germline V gene encodes CDR1 LGHDT and CDR2 YNNKEL (reference sequence). The CDR3 region is CASSLGLGSDEQFF. In nucleotides, the CDR3 is TGTGCCAGCAGCCTAGGCTTGGGCTCGGATGAGCAGTTCTTC.

This clonotype was picked up many times. This chain links TRBV5-1 with TRBJ2-3; D assignment may be TRBD1 or TRBD2 (6 bases each). This CDR3 region has 15 residues. The V end lost 0 bases, the J end lost 3 bases, and 11 bases lay between the germline ends. CDR1 SGHRS and CDR2 YFSETQ come from the germline V gene. The CDR3, as DNA: TGCGCCAGCAGCTTGGGCAGGGGAGGAACAGATACGCAGTATTTT. Protein product: CASSLGRGGTDTQYF.

This chain joins TRBV5-1 and TRBJ2-7; tentative D call: TRBD1 (5 bases). The germline V gene has CDR1 SGHRS and CDR2 YFSETQ. The ends were cut back, 8 bases at V and 7 bases at J, with 19 bases in the middle. The CDR3 length is 13 residues. CDR3 in DNA: TGCGCCAGTAACAGAGGCGGACAAGCGGAGCAGTACTTC. As protein: CASNRGGQAEQYF.

This clonotype was picked up many times. V is TRBV5-5 and J is TRBJ1-4, with 7 bases lining up with TRBD1. This CDR3 has 17 amino acids. With 4 bases clipped from V and 3 bases from J, the junction kept 12 bases outside the gene matches. Germline V CDR1 and CDR2: SGHKS, YYEKEE (reference sequence). The CDR3 coding sequence is TGTGCCAGCAGCGCATCTCCGGGAGGACAGGCTAATGAAAAACTGTTTTTT. It encodes CASSASPGGQANEKLFF.

This clonotype was seen a few times. The chain employs TRBV29-1 and TRBJ2-2; D is perhaps TRBD2 (5 bases). Trimming removed 6 bases at V and 7 bases at J, with 12 bases between. This CDR3 has 12 amino acids. Germline lookup yields CDR1 SQVTM and CDR2 ANQGSEA. As DNA, the CDR3 is TGCAGCGTCGGGAAGTACGGCGGGGAGCTGTTTTTT. Translated, it gives CSVGKYGGELFF.

CDR3 nucleotides: TGTGCCAGCAGCTCCCAACAGATGAACACCGGGGAGCTGTTTTTT. This gives the protein CASSSQQMNTGELFF. The chain employs TRBV7-2 and TRBJ2-2; no definite D call. The V and J ends lost 4 bases and 1 base respectively, with 10 bases between them. In germline, CDR1 is SGHTA, CDR2 FQGNSA. CDR3 length: 15 amino acids.

This clonotype was counted between two and nine times. The chain employs TRBV7-9 and TRBJ1-1; D uncertain. Trimming left V 1 base short and J 10 bases short, with 10 bases between. CDR3 length: 12 amino acids. CDR1 SEHNR and CDR2 FQNEAQ come from the germline V gene (reference sequence). Here the CDR3 reads CASSLEGAAAFF. DNA of the CDR3: TGTGCCAGCAGCTTAGAGGGAGCGGCAGCTTTCTTT.

The rearrangement joins TRBV29-1 to TRBJ1-1; D ambiguous. This CDR3 has 11 amino acids. Germline V gives CDR1 SQVTM, CDR2 ANQGSEA. The ends were cut back, 8 bases at V and 1 base at J, with 8 bases in the middle. The CDR3 sequence: CSHRENTEAFF. CDR3 DNA sequence: TGCAGCCATAGGGAGAACACTGAAGCTTTCTTT.

V usage is TRBV5-6 and J usage is TRBJ2-2, with 10 bases aligning to TRBD1. The CDR3 is 16 amino acids. Germline V gene data show CDR1 as SGHDT and CDR2 as YYEEEE. With V trimmed by 4 bases and J by 3 bases, 6 bases remained unmatched. CDR3 residues: CASSAGGTGDTGELFF. As DNA, the CDR3 is TGTGCCAGCAGCGCTGGCGGGACAGGGGACACCGGGGAGCTGTTTTTT.

This clonotype occurred a few times. This chain uses TRBV7-8 with TRBJ2-5; perhaps D is TRBD1 or TRBD2 (5 bases each). Germline V CDR1 and CDR2: SGHVS, FQNEAQ. The V gene lost 4 bases and the J gene lost 4 bases, with 10 bases spanning the gap. The CDR3 runs to 13 residues. In DNA form, the CDR3 reads TGTGCCAGCAGCTACCGGGACCGAGAGACCCAGTACTTC. Translation: CASSYRDRETQYF.

This rearrangement joins TRBV29-1 to TRBJ1-1; D unresolved. This CDR3 contains 14 residues. Germline CDR1 reads SQVTM; CDR2 reads ANQGSEA. The V end lost 1 base, the J end lost 0 bases, and 9 bases lay between the germline ends. Here the CDR3 reads CSVEGASMNTEAFF. The CDR3 region has the DNA TGCAGCGTTGAAGGGGCCTCCATGAACACTGAAGCTTTCTTT.